This T cell receptor (beta chain) was identified in a study of early T cells in non-severe SARS-CoV-2 infection. Study background: With bulk RNA from unsorted whole blood as input, sequencing yielded unpaired chains.

Researchers tagged individual cDNA molecules with unique molecular identifiers. MiXCR, run by TCRdb on the 5' RACE reads, gives a single entry per CDR3 protein. This table has about 48,000 distinct CDR3 sequences, about 7.4% appearing once. Germline assignment: CDR1 MNHNY and CDR2 SVGAGI (reference sequence). This CDR3 spans 14 amino acids. Trimming stripped 6 bases from V and 1 base from J, with 12 bases between. This clonotype turned up a few times. Its antigen is not identified. Findings and limits, study-wide: VDJdb matching skewed toward anti-spike CD8 responses, missing private and CD4 specificities.

Material for sequencing was whole blood. The gene calls are TRBV6-6 and TRBJ1-1, with D unresolved. This receptor was taken from an adult who was a healthcare worker with PCR-confirmed SARS-CoV-2 infection or an uninfected control (not recorded which). The CDR3 loop is CASRFHKKNTEAFF. The CDR3 nucleotides are TGTGCCAGCAGATTTCACAAGAAGAACACTGAAGCTTTCTTT.